The present T cell receptor beta chain was sequenced within a study of blood T cell repertoires in COVID-19 (dated by TCRdb to 2020 to 2021). For context, the study as a whole: Collaborator samples came from the United States, Italy and Spain and covered acute and convalescent phases of COVID-19. The prospective study material was composed of cDNA or gDNA derived from T cells, B-cell-depleted T cells, or PBMCs. Subjects who had been exposed to COVID-19, were actively infected with it, or had recovered from it provided the deeply sampled blood TCRbeta repertoires that made up the dataset. The repertoires were made available in a free public database intended to serve as a resource for research on the immune response to SARS-CoV-2. Samples came from the ongoing ImmuneRACE study (first 160 participants) plus 1,254 subjects from 6 global collaborators. A de-identified subject ID, COVID-19 status, age in years and sex were almost always included in the sample metadata. Where HLA class I and class II types were available, the types were taken from metadata supplied by the sample provider, not from assay-based typing.

The immunoSEQ Assay, a bias-controlled multiplex PCR, was used to amplify TCRbeta CDR3 regions from genomic DNA. In the paper's pipeline: Within the assay, amplification of reference gene primers was used to estimate how many nucleated cells each sample contained. Sequence reads were collapsed and filtered to measure the absolute abundance of every unique TCRbeta CDR3 rearrangement. For each sample, productive Simpson clonality was calculated as the square root of Simpson's diversity index over productive rearrangements. TCRdb obtained this table from immuneACCESS and retained in-frame rearrangements with V and J assigned. These tables miss some clones; where compared with another copy, unresolved V genes account for less than half of the shortfall, and the remainder is unexplained. For V, J and clone size, that table is used; D and trimming come from the DNA. Within this sample are roughly 68,000 clones, with 84% of them counted one time only. The ten largest make up more than 8% of the sample.

The collaborating institutions used their own protocols to collect whole blood in K2EDTA tubes. For TCRbeta analysis, collaborators shipped samples as frozen whole blood, isolated PBMCs, or DNA extracted from either of those sample types. In its sample, this clone was seen many times. The clone's antigen remains unknown. No base-level quality is on record; no much larger clone is a single base apart. The paper as a whole reports these results and caveats: The quantity of clinical and demographic metadata differed by source and by participant and was supplied without curation.

CDR3 length: 17 amino acids, cysteine to phenylalanine. Solely the CDR3 DNA is kept, with 51 bases framed from the first base. V gives up 5 bases and J gives up 0 bases, and the segment between their germline ends measures 17 bases. According to the germline V gene, CDR1 reads MGHRA and CDR2 reads YSYEKL. This clonotype originated in a man aged 45-65 years with active COVID-19. The sample was peripheral blood. The chain joins TRBV4-1 to TRBJ2-1; possibly the D gene is TRBD2, per 6 matching bases. The DNA sequence follows: TGCGCCAGCAGCATCTCCGGGACTCCTCTCTCCTACAATGAGCAGTTCTTC. Translated, this gives CASSISGTPLSYNEQFF.